The next 13 T cell receptor beta chains were all read from a single sample in a study of cytomegalovirus exposure and HLA in healthy donors. Clones were sequenced by immunoSEQ multiplex PCR, and TCRdb holds only the in-frame ones, with some missing. The table lists 190,000 or so clones, around 84% of them singletons, with around an eighth in the top ten. The sequencing sample was made of PBMCs. These receptors were collected from a woman aged 25 to 39 in good health and CMV-seropositive.

This sequence joins TRBV7-9 and TRBJ1-5; D perhaps matches TRBD1 (5 bases). The length of the CDR3 is 17 residues. Trimming stripped 3 bases from V and 1 base from J, with 16 bases between. Germline V gene sequence: CDR1 SEHNR, CDR2 FQNEAQ (reference sequence). CDR3 in DNA: TGTGCCAGCAGCTTCTGGGGCCGAACTGGGAGCAATCAGCCCCAGCATTTT. This translates into CASSFWGRTGSNQPQHF. The full variable domain, in which reference TRBV7-9 and TRBJ1-5 provide the parts outside the CDR3, is DTGVSQNPRHKITKRGQNVTFRCDPISEHNRLYWYRQTLGQGPEFLTYFQNEAQLEKSRLLSDRFSAERPKGSFSTLEIQRTEQGDSAMYLCASSFWGRTGSNQPQHFGDGTRLSIL.

This chain joins TRBV27 and TRBJ1-4; D is unresolved. The CDR3 is 14 amino acids. Germline loops: CDR1 MNHEY, CDR2 SMNVEV (reference sequence). V dropped 6 bases and J dropped 2 bases, with 10 bases sitting between them. The CDR3 coding sequence is TGTGCCAGCAGGAGAGTAGCGACTAATGAAAAACTGTTTTTT. Protein sequence: CASRRVATNEKLFF.

This chain uses TRBV5-1 with TRBJ2-6; D is perhaps TRBD1 (5 bases). V lost 2 bases and J 4 bases, leaving 7 bases between the germline ends. CDR3 length: 14 amino acids. Germline V CDR1 and CDR2: SGHRS, YFSETQ. CDR3: CASSFDRGANVLTF. The CDR3, as DNA: TGCGCCAGCAGCTTTGACAGAGGGGCCAACGTCCTGACTTTC.

The CDR3 protein is CAWNINSNQPQHF. The CDR3 nucleotides are TGTGCCTGGAACATAAATAGCAATCAGCCCCAGCATTTT. The chain uses TRBV30 and TRBJ1-5, with no clear D. Trimming cost V 4 bases and J 0 bases, with 7 bases left between them. Looked up from germline, CDR1 is GTSNPN and CDR2 is SVGIG (reference sequence). The length of the CDR3 is 13 residues.

The V and J genes are TRBV9 and TRBJ1-2, with 7 bases fitting TRBD1. Germline CDR1 and CDR2: SGDLS and YYNGEE. This CDR3 has 16 amino acids. V lost 0 bases and J lost 3; bases outside the gene matches: 8. The CDR3 nucleotides read TGTGCCAGCAGCGTAGGGGGGACAGCCCCTCACTATGGCTACACCTTC. Its translation: CASSVGGTAPHYGYTF.

The rearrangement joins TRBV6-1 to TRBJ2-7; maybe TRBD1 (5 bases). V was pared by 0 bases and J by 0 bases, with 9 bases between. The CDR3 covers 15 residues. In germline, CDR1 is MNHNS, CDR2 SASEGT. DNA of the CDR3: TGTGCCAGCAGTGAAGCGTCAGGGATCTCCTACGAGCAGTACTTC. The encoded protein is CASSEASGISYEQYF.

This chain connects TRBV7-9 to TRBJ2-7; TRBD2 aligns across 8 bases. Germline assignment: CDR1 SEHNR and CDR2 FQNEAQ (reference sequence). The CDR3 covers 16 residues. J was trimmed by 6 bases and V by 6 bases; bases with no gene match: 16. CDR3: CASRPNPGLELVEQYF. CDR3 coding DNA: TGTGCCAGCAGACCTAATCCGGGACTAGAACTTGTCGAGCAGTACTTC.

The chain employs TRBV28 and TRBJ2-2; unclear D gene. This CDR3 contains 15 residues. From germline, CDR1 is MDHEN and CDR2 SYDVKM. V was cut by 6 bases and J by 4 bases, with 15 bases left in between. The CDR3 here is CASSGTPRGTGELFF. DNA for the CDR3: TGTGCCAGCAGCGGAACTCCTCGAGGCACCGGGGAGCTGTTTTTT. The whole variable domain, filled in from reference TRBV28 and TRBJ2-2, reads DVKVTQSSRYLVKRTGEKVFLECVQDMDHENMFWYRQDPGLGLRLIYFSYDVKMKEKGDIPEGYSVSREKKERFSLILESASTNQTSMYLCASSGTPRGTGELFFGEGSRLTVL.

The genes are TRBV5-4 and TRBJ2-7, with 8 bases lining up with TRBD1. The CDR3 is 13 residues long. Looked up from germline, CDR1 is SGHNT and CDR2 is YYREEE (reference sequence). Trimming removed 3 bases from V and 7 bases from J; junction bases left unmatched: 6. As DNA, the CDR3 is TGTGCCAGCAGCTCACGGACAGGGACAGAGCAGTACTTC. Translating gives CASSSRTGTEQYF.

The chain uses TRBV5-1 and TRBJ1-1; D may be TRBD1 (5 bases). Trimming pared 6 bases from V and 4 bases from J, leaving 16 bases between. CDR3 length: 14 amino acids. Germline-derived CDR1 and CDR2 are SGHRS and YFSETQ. The DNA of the CDR3 is TGCGCCAGCAATCCAGGGTTGTCGGGCACTGAAGCTTTCTTT. Its protein is CASNPGLSGTEAFF.

The J gene is TRBJ1-1, the V gene TRBV5-1, with 7 bases fitting TRBD1. V dropped 4 bases and J dropped 5; count of bases not matched to a gene: 14. The length of the CDR3 is 16 residues. Germline loops: CDR1 SGHRS, CDR2 YFSETQ. Here the CDR3 reads CASSPRQGPTSTEAFF. Written as DNA, the CDR3 is TGCGCCAGCAGCCCTCGACAGGGTCCGACGTCGACTGAAGCTTTCTTT. Supplemented by reference TRBV5-1 and TRBJ1-1, the full variable domain reads KAGVTQTPRYLIKTRGQQVTLSCSPISGHRSVSWYQQTPGQGLQFLFEYFSETQRNKGNFPGRFSGRQFSNSRSEMNVSTLELGDSALYLCASSPRQGPTSTEAFFGQGTRLTVV.

The gene calls are TRBV2 and TRBJ1-3; a weak D match, TRBD1 (5 bases). Per the germline V gene, CDR1 is SNHLY and CDR2 is FYNNEI. The CDR3 has 14 residues. Trimming shortened V by 1 base and J by 6 bases, and 10 bases separated the two germline ends. CDR3 in DNA: TGTGCCAGCAGTGAAGACCAGGGTGAAAACACCATATATTTT. It specifies CASSEDQGENTIYF.

The rearrangement links TRBV11-2 to TRBJ2-7; TRBD1 matches at 7 bases. V lost 1 base and J lost 3; bases outside the gene matches: 6. The CDR3 sequence is 15 residues long. Germline V gene lookup returns CDR1 SGHAT and CDR2 FQNNGV. The CDR3 nucleotides are TGTGCCAGCAGCTTAGGGGGGACAGAAGGCTACGAGCAGTACTTC. Translated: CASSLGGTEGYEQYF.